Listed here is a single TCR beta chain. As yet, its antigen is unknown. CDR3 size: 14 residues. The trim removed 3 bases at V and 7 bases at J, leaving 6 bases unmatched. Germline CDR1 is SGHVS and CDR2 is FNYEAQ. Original methodology: ImmunoSEQ yielded junction-only sequences lacking quality scores, so filtering differed. Some clones are missing from TCRdb's copy, which holds only in-frame ones; the method was immunoSEQ multiplex PCR. Clone size and the V and J calls come from that table; the DNA yielded D and trimming. The sample lists fewer than 850,000 clones; about 90% were seen once. This sample was taken from a study of shared clonotypes between healthy human individuals. General observations from the study: The authors sampled blood alone, and tissue repertoires likely differ. Non-shared clonotypes had lower generation probabilities than clonotypes shared by all four sorted-subset donors.

Sequenced: memory CD8+ T cells from PBMCs. Subset of the sample: CD45RO+ cells pooled with CCR7-negative TemRA cells. This TCR was recovered from a man aged 18 to 29 in good health. Some clones in this sample may be carry-over from other donors' samples. The chain recombines TRBV7-6 with TRBJ2-1; 7 bases line up with TRBD1. The CDR3 reads CASSLVGTENEQFF. The CDR3, as DNA: TGTGCCAGCAGCTTGGTCGGGACAGAGAATGAGCAGTTCTTC.